What follows are 8 T cell receptor beta chains derived from one specimen sequenced in a study of human T cells and chemical hapten exposure. TCRdb reprocessed the RACE reads via MiXCR and lists one record per CDR3 protein. Of tens of thousands of distinct CDR3 sequences listed, about 10% were seen once; the top ten hold roughly 4.2%. Time point reported: patch test 1, 2 weeks after DPC sensitization. Treatment in this sample: therapeutic diphenylcyclopropenone sensitization with weekly scalp DPC. Sequenced here: whole blood, sampled in connection with sensitization to the hapten diphenylcyclopropenone (DPC). Every receptor here comes from a woman aged 50 to 60 with alopecia areata. Some clones in this sample may be carry-over from other donors' samples.

This clonotype has only a few counts. The chain links TRBV4-2 to TRBJ1-3, with D tentatively TRBD1 (5 bases). The CDR3 extends over 15 amino acids. Deletions cut 0 bases from V and 2 bases from J, with 8 bases between. The germline V gene encodes CDR1 LGHNA and CDR2 YNFKEQ. The chain's CDR3 is CASSQDRTPGNTIYF. As DNA, the CDR3 is TGTGCCAGCAGCCAAGATAGGACACCTGGAAACACCATATATTTT.

This clonotype was found many times. The chain links TRBV6-2 or TRBV6-3 to TRBJ1-2, with a weak D call TRBD1 (5 bases). CDR1 is MNHEY, CDR2 SVGEGT, per germline. The CDR3 is 15 amino acids. Between the trimmed V and J ends, which lost 5 bases and 3 bases, there was a span of 16 bases. The chain's CDR3 is CASSPMTGGDYGYTF. CDR3 DNA: TGTGCCAGCAGTCCAATGACCGGAGGGGACTATGGCTACACCTTC.

This clonotype came up a few times. The rearrangement joins TRBV20-1 to TRBJ1-4; unclear D gene. V was pared by 6 bases and J by 0 bases, with 8 bases between. CDR1 and CDR2 (germline): DFQATT, SNEGSKA (reference sequence). CDR3 size: 13 residues. CDR3 protein: CSALWATNEKLFF. The CDR3 DNA reads as TGCAGTGCCCTCTGGGCAACTAATGAAAAACTGTTTTTT.

Ten or more counts support this clonotype. V gene TRBV4-1 combines with J gene TRBJ2-3; D gene unclear. Trimming took 3 bases from V and 3 from J, leaving 7 bases between them. Germline V gene data show CDR1 as MGHRA and CDR2 as YSYEKL. CDR3 length: 13 residues. This CDR3 is CASSHSMTDTQYF. CDR3 DNA sequence: TGCGCCAGCAGCCATTCGATGACAGATACGCAGTATTTT.

In DNA form, the CDR3 reads TGCAGTGCTAGTAGGCAGGGGGGGTACGAGCAGTACTTC. This codes for CSASRQGGYEQYF. This chain connects TRBV20-1 to TRBJ2-7, with D tentatively TRBD1 or TRBD2 (7 bases each). The V gene's germline CDR1 is DFQATT and CDR2 SNEGSKA (reference sequence). The CDR3 runs 13 residues. V lost 3 bases and J lost 4, with 13 bases in between.

This clonotype was observed at least ten times. The J gene is TRBJ2-5, the V gene TRBV28, with TRBD2 identical over 13 bases. The CDR3 has 14 amino acids. Germline values: CDR1 MDHEN, CDR2 SYDVKM. V dropped 6 bases and J dropped 5; count of bases not matched to a gene: 3. CDR3 residues: CASRAGLAGETQYF. As DNA, the CDR3 is TGTGCCAGCAGAGCGGGACTAGCGGGGGAGACCCAGTACTTC.

The table lists this clonotype with a few counts. This rearrangement joins TRBV4-1 to TRBJ1-3; D unresolved. CDR1 and CDR2 from the germline V gene are MGHRA and YSYEKL. The CDR3 length is 21 residues. The V gene lost 0 bases and the J gene lost 0 bases, with 24 bases spanning the gap. Here the CDR3 DNA reads TGCGCCAGCAGCCAAGATCCAGGCGACACCTACGGAACTTACTCTGGAAACACCATATATTTT. Protein sequence: CASSQDPGDTYGTYSGNTIYF.

This clonotype showed up just a few times. The J gene is TRBJ1-1, the V gene TRBV27, with D tentatively TRBD1 (5 bases). The CDR3 spans 15 residues. V shed 1 base and J shed 2 bases, with 11 bases lying between them. In germline, CDR1 is MNHEY, CDR2 SMNVEV (reference sequence). The CDR3 DNA reads as TGTGCCAGCAGTTTATTTTGGGGCGGTAACACTGAAGCTTTCTTT. It specifies CASSLFWGGNTEAFF.